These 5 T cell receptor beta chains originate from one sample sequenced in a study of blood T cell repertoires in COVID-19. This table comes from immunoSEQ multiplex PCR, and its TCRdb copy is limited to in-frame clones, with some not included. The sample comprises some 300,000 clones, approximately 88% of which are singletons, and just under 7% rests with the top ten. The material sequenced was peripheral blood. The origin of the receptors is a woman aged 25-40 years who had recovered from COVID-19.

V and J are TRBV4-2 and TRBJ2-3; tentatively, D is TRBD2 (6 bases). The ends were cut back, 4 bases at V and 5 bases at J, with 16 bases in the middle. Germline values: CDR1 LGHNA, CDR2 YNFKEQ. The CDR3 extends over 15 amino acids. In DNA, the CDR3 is TGTGCCAGCAGCCCCCGCGGGGTAAGCCAAGATACGCAGTATTTT. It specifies CASSPRGVSQDTQYF.

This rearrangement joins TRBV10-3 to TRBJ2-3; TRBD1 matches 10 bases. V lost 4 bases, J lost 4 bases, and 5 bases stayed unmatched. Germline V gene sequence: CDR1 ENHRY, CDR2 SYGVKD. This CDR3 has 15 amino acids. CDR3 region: CAISATGGIADTQYF. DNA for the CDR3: TGTGCCATCAGTGCGACAGGGGGCATAGCAGATACGCAGTATTTT.

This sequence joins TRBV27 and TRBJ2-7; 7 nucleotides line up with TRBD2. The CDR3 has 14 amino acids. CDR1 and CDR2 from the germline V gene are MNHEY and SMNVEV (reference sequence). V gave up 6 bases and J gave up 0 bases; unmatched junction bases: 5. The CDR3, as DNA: TGTGCCAGCAGCCGGACTAGAAGCTCCTACGAGCAGTACTTC. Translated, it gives CASSRTRSSYEQYF.

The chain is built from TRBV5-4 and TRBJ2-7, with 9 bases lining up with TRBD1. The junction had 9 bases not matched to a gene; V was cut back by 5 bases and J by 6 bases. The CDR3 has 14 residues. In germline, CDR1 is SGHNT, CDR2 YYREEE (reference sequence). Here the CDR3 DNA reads TGTGCCAGCAGTCCCGGGACAGGGAATCGCGAGCAGTACTTC. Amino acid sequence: CASSPGTGNREQYF.

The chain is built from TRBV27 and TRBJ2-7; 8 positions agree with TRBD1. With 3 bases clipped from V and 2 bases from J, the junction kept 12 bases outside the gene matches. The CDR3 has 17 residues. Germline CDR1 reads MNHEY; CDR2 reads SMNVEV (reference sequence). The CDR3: CASSFPPLDRVPYEQYF. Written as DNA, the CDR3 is TGTGCCAGCAGTTTTCCACCCCTGGACAGGGTTCCCTACGAGCAGTACTTC.